This TCR beta chain was recovered during a study of T cell responses to AZD1222 COVID-19 vaccine. About this clone itself: The antigen remains unidentified.

This CDR3 comprises 15 residues. V was cut by 2 bases and J by 7 bases, with 14 bases left in between. Looked up from germline, CDR1 is MDHEN and CDR2 is SYDVKM. Study-level results: Among those given AZD1222, only five or six were seropositive at baseline. Spike-specific TCR depth and breadth grew after two AZD1222 doses.

Assay: immunoSEQ multiplex PCR; the TCRdb copy retains only in-frame clones and omits some. The sample shows some 150,000 clones, more than 85% of them seen only once. The chain couples TRBV28 to TRBJ1-4; D gene unclear. The sample here was peripheral blood, taken on day 0 of MenACWY control vaccination. This clonotype originated in an adult in good health. The CDR3 DNA sequence: TGTGCCAGCAGTTTAACCCCTTACGGTGGTGAAAAACTGTTTTTT. Translating gives CASSLTPYGGEKLFF.